A selection of T cell receptor beta chains follows, all from one sample in a study of blood T cell repertoires in COVID-19. Clones were sequenced by immunoSEQ multiplex PCR, and TCRdb holds only the in-frame ones, with some missing. Among some 210,000 clones listed, approximately 88% were seen once. Specimen: PBMCs or T cells enriched from blood (not recorded which). The receptors were gathered from a man younger than 35 with acute COVID-19. CDR3s include the opening cysteine and the closing phenylalanine or tryptophan. The D gene is left open where the match is weak. Size is omitted from some rows. Given values are once, few, many or a class for expanded clones.

D gene	J gene	V gene	clone size	CDR3 DNA	CDR3 protein
TRBD2	TRBJ2-7	TRBV7-7	few	TGTGCTAGCAGCTTAGGACTAGCGGGTGGCGAGCAGTACTTC	CASSLGLAGGEQYF
TRBD2	TRBJ2-7	TRBV2	once	TGTGCCAGCGGGCGGGAGGGCTACGAGCAGTACTTC	CASGREGYEQYF
.	TRBJ1-1	TRBV6-5	once	TGTGCCAGCAGTTACACCAGGGCTTTCACTGAAGCTTTCTTT	CASSYTRAFTEAFF
.	TRBJ2-5	TRBV7-6	.	TGTGCCAGCAGCTTAGTCGGGGGTCGGGAGACCCAGTACTTC	CASSLVGGRETQYF
TRBD1	TRBJ2-7	TRBV9	.	TGTGCCAGCAGCTCCGGACAGGGGGCGGTCTACGAGCAGTACTTC	CASSSGQGAVYEQYF
TRBD1	TRBJ1-5	TRBV30	few	TGTGCCTGGAGTGGCCGTGGGACAGGGGGTAGCAATCAGCCCCAGCATTTT	CAWSGRGTGGSNQPQHF
TRBD1	TRBJ2-2	TRBV5-1	many	TGCGCCAGCAGTAGACAGGGGTCGTACACCGGGGAGCTGTTTTTT	CASSRQGSYTGELFF
.	TRBJ1-5	TRBV7-9	.	TGTGCCAGCAGCGTGCAGAATCAGCCCCAGCATTTT	CASSVQNQPQHF
.	TRBJ2-3	TRBV4-2	.	TGTGCCAGCAGCCAAGTTGGACTGGCCAACACAGATACGCAGTATTTT	CASSQVGLANTDTQYF
.	TRBJ2-7	TRBV11-1	.	TGTGCCAGCAGCGTCAGGGAATGGGCCCACGAGCAGTACTTC	CASSVREWAHEQYF
TRBD1	TRBJ2-5	TRBV5-1	.	TGCGCCAGCAGCCTGGCCCCCGACAGGGTGGAGACCCAGTACTTC	CASSLAPDRVETQYF
.	TRBJ1-3	TRBV4-3	.	TGCGCCAGCAGCCAAGGATCCGGGAGAAGCAAGGGGATAACCATATATTTT	CASSQGSGRSKGITIYF
TRBD1	TRBJ2-7	TRBV24-1	.	TGTGCCACCAGTGTCCCCCTCCGGGACAGGTGTTTGAGTGGTCATTCCTACGAGCAGTACTTC	CATSVPLRDRCLSGHSYEQYF
TRBD2	TRBJ2-2	TRBV5-1	.	TGCGCCAGCAGCTTGAAGACTAGCGGGAACACCGGGGAGCTGTTTTTT	CASSLKTSGNTGELFF
.	TRBJ1-3	TRBV4-1	.	TGCGCCAGCGGAAAGATGAGGGGGTCTACCGGAAACACCATATATTTT	CASGKMRGSTGNTIYF
.	TRBJ2-1	TRBV7-9	.	TGTGCCAGCAGCTTAGACGAGACTCGGTATGAGCAGTTCTTC	CASSLDETRYEQFF
TRBD2	TRBJ2-3	TRBV2	.	TGTGCCAGCAGTGAAGCGCTAGCGGCTAGCACAGATACGCAGTATTTT	CASSEALAASTDTQYF
.	TRBJ2-1	TRBV5-4	.	TGTGCCAGCAGCTTGCCTAGCCAGGGGAATGAGCAGTTCTTC	CASSLPSQGNEQFF
TRBD1	TRBJ1-5	TRBV6-2/TRBV6-3	few	TGTGCCAGCAGTTACTTGTGGACAGGGCCCCCTAGCAATCAGCCCCAGCATTTT	CASSYLWTGPPSNQPQHF
TRBD2	TRBJ2-7	TRBV27	.	TGTGCCAGCAGGCTACCGGGGGGCTACGAGCAGTACTTC	CASRLPGGYEQYF
.	TRBJ2-1	TRBV2	.	TGTGCCAGCAGACAAACAGTGAATGAGCAGTTCTTC	CASRQTVNEQFF
TRBD2	TRBJ2-1	TRBV4-3	few	TGCGCCAGCAGCCAAGATGGTAGCGGGACCTACAATGAGCAGTTCTTC	CASSQDGSGTYNEQFF